The 10 T cell receptor beta chains reported below all come from one sample, sequenced in a study of cytomegalovirus exposure and HLA in healthy donors. In the PCR, 60 Vbeta and 13 Jbeta primers were used. Some clones are missing from TCRdb's copy, which holds only in-frame ones; the method was immunoSEQ multiplex PCR. Its table records over 150,000 clones. What was sequenced was PBMCs. Source of these receptors: a boy aged 5-17 years in good health and CMV-seronegative.

The CDR3 sequence is CASTPHRDSYSEQFF. In DNA, the CDR3 is TGTGCCAGCACCCCACACCGGGACTCCTATAGTGAGCAGTTCTTC. The chain has TRBV7-8 and TRBJ2-1, with D perhaps TRBD2 (6 bases). The CDR3 runs to 15 residues. Trimming stripped 7 bases from V and 9 bases from J, with 22 bases between. CDR1 is SGHVS, CDR2 FQNEAQ, per germline.

The rearrangement uses TRBV28 and TRBJ1-2; possibly TRBD1 for D (6 bases). The CDR3 extends over 13 amino acids. Looked up from germline, CDR1 is MDHEN and CDR2 is SYDVKM. Trimming shortened V by 4 bases and J by 4 bases, and 10 bases separated the two germline ends. The CDR3 nucleotides are TGTGCCAGCAGTTATGGACAGTCCTATGGCTACACCTTC. Translating gives CASSYGQSYGYTF.

This sequence joins TRBV30 and TRBJ1-3, with 9 bases matching TRBD1. Germline lookup yields CDR1 GTSNPN and CDR2 SVGIG (reference sequence). The V gene end was trimmed by 3 bases and the J gene end by 0 bases; junction bases not matched to a gene: 3. This CDR3 comprises 15 residues. CDR3 in amino acids: CAWRRDRASGNTIYF. CDR3 in DNA: TGTGCCTGGAGGAGGGACAGGGCCTCTGGAAACACCATATATTTT.

The rearrangement joins TRBV25-1 to TRBJ1-4; D is perhaps TRBD1 (6 bases). In germline, CDR1 is MGHDK, CDR2 SYGVNS. This CDR3 has 17 amino acids. The V end lost 3 bases, the J end lost 7 bases, and 21 bases lay between the germline ends. DNA for the CDR3: TGTGCCAGCAGTGACCTTAAGGGGGGGCTACTAGGTGAAAAACTGTTTTTT. Protein product: CASSDLKGGLLGEKLFF.

This sequence joins TRBV4-1 and TRBJ1-5; D is possibly TRBD1 (6 bases). With 4 bases removed from V and 3 bases from J, the gap between germline ends came to 13 bases. This CDR3 has 15 amino acids. Germline CDR1 and CDR2: MGHRA and YSYEKL. The CDR3: CASSPLKGDNQPQHF. The CDR3 DNA follows: TGCGCCAGCAGCCCGCTTAAGGGGGACAATCAGCCCCAGCATTTT.

V gene TRBV5-1 combines with J gene TRBJ1-4, with a weak D call TRBD1 (5 bases). Trimming stripped 2 bases from V and 8 bases from J, with 13 bases between. Germline values: CDR1 SGHRS, CDR2 YFSETQ. The CDR3 runs to 14 residues. DNA of the CDR3: TGCGCCAGCAGCTTCGATAGGGGTTGGGAAAAACTGTTTTTT. It yields the protein CASSFDRGWEKLFF.

The chain carries TRBV6-1 and TRBJ1-5, with D tentatively TRBD1 (6 bases). V dropped 6 bases and J dropped 3 bases, with 15 bases sitting between them. Germline V gene data show CDR1 as MNHNS and CDR2 as SASEGT. The CDR3 extends over 15 amino acids. CDR3 residues: CASRNRELPNQPQHF. Written as DNA, the CDR3 is TGTGCCAGCAGGAACAGGGAGCTGCCCAATCAGCCCCAGCATTTT.

The gene calls are TRBV30 and TRBJ1-2; 10 bases align to TRBD1. This CDR3 has 13 amino acids. With 3 bases clipped from V and 8 bases from J, the junction kept 6 bases outside the gene matches. Germline V gene sequence: CDR1 GTSNPN, CDR2 SVGIG (reference sequence). The CDR3 protein is CAWSADRGFGYTF. Written as DNA, the CDR3 is TGTGCCTGGAGCGCGGACAGGGGGTTCGGCTACACCTTC.

The rearrangement uses TRBV27 and TRBJ2-7; a possible D gene is TRBD2 (8 bases). The ends were cut back, 6 bases at V and 3 bases at J, with 12 bases in the middle. Germline CDR1 is MNHEY and CDR2 is SMNVEV (reference sequence). The CDR3 runs 13 residues. The CDR3 DNA reads as TGTGCCAGCAGCGGGGGGGACAGCTACGAGCAGTACTTC. It specifies CASSGGDSYEQYF.

The chain uses TRBV11-3 and TRBJ2-3, with D perhaps matching TRBD2 (5 bases). Germline V lookup: CDR1 SGHNT, CDR2 YENEEA. The CDR3 has 16 residues. Deletions cut 5 bases from V and 0 bases from J, with 15 bases between. Here the CDR3 reads CASSPAYGGSTDTQYF. CDR3 nucleotide sequence: TGTGCCAGCAGCCCCGCATATGGAGGTAGCACAGATACGCAGTATTTT.